These 32 T cell receptor beta chains share one sample of origin, sequenced in a study of shared clonotypes between healthy human individuals. Only CD45RO-negative cells positively selected for CCR7 counted as naive CD8 cells, so terminally differentiated effector memory CD45RA+ cells were excluded. The table came from immunoSEQ multiplex PCR; TCRdb's copy has only in-frame clones and leaves some out. The table records approximately 740,000 clones, 80% to 95% of them present only once. The sequencing input was naive CD8+ T cells sorted from blood. The receptors were gathered from a man aged 25 to 45 in good health.

Note on this clone: This CDR3 is also generated by other DNA sequences in the sample. The genes are TRBV13 and TRBJ1-1; unclear D gene. Trimming removed 3 bases at V and 2 bases at J, with 7 bases between. Germline V gene sequence: CDR1 PRHDT, CDR2 FYEKMQ (reference sequence). The length of the CDR3 is 13 residues. CDR3 nucleotide sequence: TGTGCCAGCAGCTTGGGAGGAAACACTGAAGCTTTCTTT. It is translated as CASSLGGNTEAFF. The whole variable domain, remainder taken from reference TRBV13 and TRBJ1-1, is AAGVIQSPRHLIKEKRETATLKCYPIPRHDTVYWYQQGPGQDPQFLISFYEKMQSDKGSIPDRFSAQQFSDYHSELNMSSLELGDSALYFCASSLGGNTEAFFGQGTRLTVV.

CDR3 coding DNA: TGTGCCAGCAGACACCACGGGACTAGCTACGAGCAGTACTTC. The encoded protein is CASRHHGTSYEQYF. The genes are TRBV27 and TRBJ2-7, with 8 bases matching TRBD2. V gave up 6 bases and J gave up 3 bases; unmatched junction bases: 7. The CDR3 runs to 14 residues. The germline CDR1 and CDR2 sequences are MNHEY and SMNVEV (reference sequence).

With regard to this clone: Other nucleotide sequences in the sample specify the same CDR3. The rearrangement uses TRBV27 and TRBJ2-7; tentatively, D is TRBD2 (6 bases). The germline V gene encodes CDR1 MNHEY and CDR2 SMNVEV (reference sequence). CDR3 length: 14 residues. Deletions cut 4 bases from V and 0 bases from J, with 10 bases between. CDR3 coding DNA: TGTGCCAGCAGTTCTTACGGGAGCTCCTACGAGCAGTACTTC. Translation: CASSSYGSSYEQYF.

The J gene is TRBJ2-7, the V gene TRBV5-4, with 8 bases aligning to TRBD1. This CDR3 has 15 amino acids. V lost 5 bases to trimming and J lost 4 bases; unmatched junction nucleotides: 11. Germline V gene sequence: CDR1 SGHNT, CDR2 YYREEE (reference sequence). Here the CDR3 DNA reads TGTGCCAGCAGTTTCCCGACAGGGGATATTTACGAGCAGTACTTC. Translation: CASSFPTGDIYEQYF. The full variable domain, with the rest looked up from reference TRBV5-4 and TRBJ2-7, is ETGVTQSPTHLIKTRGQQVTLRCSSQSGHNTVSWYQQALGQGPQFIFQYYREEENGRGNFPPRFSGLQFPNYSSELNVNALELDDSALYLCASSFPTGDIYEQYFGPGTRLTVT.

V is TRBV19 and J is TRBJ2-1; 10 bases align to TRBD1. Trimming at V came to 3 bases and at J to 7 bases, leaving 3 bases not matched to a gene. The CDR3 is 14 amino acids. Germline-derived CDR1 and CDR2 are LNHDA and SQIVND (reference sequence). DNA for the CDR3: TGTGCCAGTAGTATTGGACAGGGGGTAAATGAGCAGTTCTTC. It translates to CASSIGQGVNEQFF. Full variable domain (remainder filled in from reference TRBV19 and TRBJ2-1): DGGITQSPKYLFRKEGQNVTLSCEQNLNHDAMYWYRQDPGQGLRLIYYSQIVNDFQKGDIAEGYSVSREKKESFPLTVTSAQKNPTAFYLCASSIGQGVNEQFFGPGTRLTVL.

This chain uses TRBV28 with TRBJ2-3, with 9 bases fitting TRBD2. Trimming cost V 6 bases and J 5 bases; bases outside gene matches: 18. CDR1 is MDHEN and CDR2 is SYDVKM in the germline V gene. The CDR3 totals 18 residues. The CDR3 protein is CASSPLSGLAGERDTQYF. DNA for the CDR3: TGTGCCAGCAGCCCCCTCTCCGGATTAGCGGGAGAACGAGATACGCAGTATTTT.

CDR3 sequence (DNA): TGTGCCAGCAGCCCGAGAAGGGGTGGCACAGATACGCAGTATTTT. It specifies CASSPRRGGTDTQYF. The chain employs TRBV7-6 and TRBJ2-3; possible D gene TRBD1, 5 bases. Germline-derived CDR1 and CDR2 are SGHVS and FNYEAQ. Trimming took off 5 bases at V and 1 base at J, with 13 bases between the two ends. The CDR3 has 15 residues.

The rearrangement joins TRBV19 to TRBJ2-1; a weak D match, TRBD1 (5 bases). The ends were cut back, 5 bases at V and 5 bases at J, with 19 bases in the middle. CDR3 length: 16 amino acids. The germline V gene has CDR1 LNHDA and CDR2 SQIVND (reference sequence). Here the CDR3 reads CASSSIETTADNEQFF. For the CDR3, the DNA is TGTGCCAGTAGTTCAATAGAAACGACAGCTGACAATGAGCAGTTCTTC.

The J gene is TRBJ2-3, the V gene TRBV4-2; a weak D match, TRBD2 (6 bases). Trimming cost V 3 bases and J 0 bases, with 13 bases left between them. The CDR3 length is 16 residues. The germline V gene has CDR1 LGHNA and CDR2 YNFKEQ. The CDR3 region is CASSQEGGESTDTQYF. As DNA, the CDR3 is TGTGCCAGCAGCCAGGAGGGCGGAGAGAGCACAGATACGCAGTATTTT.

This clone has more than one count but fewer than ten. The genes are TRBV19 and TRBJ1-5; D is perhaps TRBD1 (6 bases). CDR1 is LNHDA, CDR2 SQIVND, per germline (reference sequence). Trimming shortened V by 7 bases and J by 2 bases, and 15 bases separated the two germline ends. The CDR3 has 15 residues. The CDR3 sequence is CASNPTGLGNQPQHF. As DNA, the CDR3 is TGTGCCAGTAACCCGACAGGCTTAGGCAATCAGCCCCAGCATTTT.

CDR3 in DNA: TGCAGCGTTGATGTCTCGGGAATCAACACCGGGGAGCTGTTTTTT. This encodes CSVDVSGINTGELFF. This chain uses TRBV29-1 with TRBJ2-2; D is perhaps TRBD2 (5 bases). Germline CDR1 reads SQVTM; CDR2 reads ANQGSEA. The CDR3 sequence is 15 residues long. V was clipped by 3 bases and J by 2 bases, with 13 bases between them.

The chain is built from TRBV15 and TRBJ1-1; D may be TRBD1 (5 bases). The CDR3 totals 13 residues. Germline loops: CDR1 LNHNV, CDR2 YYDKDF (reference sequence). Trimming pared 4 bases from V and 8 bases from J, leaving 14 bases between. CDR3 region: CATSTGTAIEAFF. The CDR3 bases are TGTGCCACCAGCACGGGGACGGCCATCGAAGCTTTCTTT. Supplemented by reference TRBV15 and TRBJ1-1, the full variable domain reads DAMVIQNPRYQVTQFGKPVTLSCSQTLNHNVMYWYQQKSSQAPKLLFHYYDKDFNNEADTPDNFQSRRPNTSFCFLDIRSPGLGDTAMYLCATSTGTAIEAFFGQGTRLTVV.

The chain couples TRBV4-1 to TRBJ1-3, with D perhaps matching TRBD1 (6 bases). The CDR3 sequence is 16 residues long. Trimming cost V 0 bases and J 4 bases, with 13 bases left between them. Germline V gives CDR1 MGHRA, CDR2 YSYEKL. DNA of the CDR3: TGCGCCAGCAGCCAAGAAACAGGGCGCCGAGGAAACACCATATATTTT. Translating it yields CASSQETGRRGNTIYF.

J is TRBJ2-3 and V is TRBV7-6; 7 nucleotides agree with TRBD1. Germline V gene lookup returns CDR1 SGHVS and CDR2 FNYEAQ. The CDR3 consists of 16 residues. The junction had 11 bases not matched to a gene; V was cut back by 4 bases and J by 4 bases. This chain's CDR3 is CASSSPDSGTADTQYF. For the CDR3, the DNA is TGTGCCAGCAGCTCTCCTGACTCTGGGACAGCAGATACGCAGTATTTT.

Notes on this clone: This specimen includes other DNA sequences encoding the same CDR3. This chain links TRBV14 with TRBJ2-7, with D perhaps matching TRBD1 (5 bases). The CDR3 is made up of 12 amino acids. Deletions cut 4 bases from V and 3 bases from J, with 7 bases between. Germline CDR1 and CDR2: SGHDN and FVKESK. The CDR3 loop is CASSPQGYEQYF. CDR3 in DNA: TGTGCCAGCAGCCCCCAGGGCTACGAGCAGTACTTC.

This rearrangement joins TRBV6-1 to TRBJ2-1; 8 bases agree with TRBD2. The germline V gene has CDR1 MNHNS and CDR2 SASEGT. Germline trimming cut 2 bases from V and 9 bases from J; bases unmatched to any gene: 3. The CDR3 covers 13 residues. CDR3 sequence (DNA): TGTGCCAGCAGTGAATACCGGGGGGGTGAGCAGTTCTTC. Its translation: CASSEYRGGEQFF.

The V call is TRBV28, the J call TRBJ2-3, with 15 bases that match TRBD2. There are 17 residues in the CDR3. The germline CDR1 and CDR2 sequences are MDHEN and SYDVKM. With 5 bases clipped from V and 2 bases from J, the junction kept 5 bases outside the gene matches. CDR3 protein: CASSDRTSGRDTDTQYF. The CDR3 nucleotides are TGTGCCAGCAGTGACCGGACTAGCGGGAGGGACACAGATACGCAGTATTTT.

As concerns this clone: Other DNA sequences in this sample translate to the same CDR3. V gene TRBV5-4 combines with J gene TRBJ2-7; 7 nucleotides agree with TRBD1. With 1 base clipped from V and 3 bases from J, the junction kept 4 bases outside the gene matches. This CDR3 contains 14 residues. Germline loops: CDR1 SGHNT, CDR2 YYREEE (reference sequence). CDR3 sequence: CASSLRGGSYEQYF. In DNA, the CDR3 is TGTGCCAGCAGCTTGAGAGGGGGCAGCTACGAGCAGTACTTC.

In DNA form, the CDR3 reads TGTGCCAGCAGCTTTTACTCCCCTTTCCGGGATGGCTCCTACAATGAGCAGTTCTTC. Translation: CASSFYSPFRDGSYNEQFF. The rearrangement joins TRBV28 to TRBJ2-1; D perhaps matches TRBD2 (5 bases). This CDR3 has 19 residues. The V end was cut by 6 bases, the J end by 0 bases, with 24 bases between. The germline V gene encodes CDR1 MDHEN and CDR2 SYDVKM.

This chain joins TRBV7-6 and TRBJ2-3; D unclear. Germline-derived CDR1 and CDR2 are SGHVS and FNYEAQ. V lost 1 base to trimming and J lost 5 bases, with 16 bases between them. The CDR3 has 16 residues. CDR3 protein: CASSLGSSTLIDTQYF. In DNA, the CDR3 is TGTGCCAGCAGCTTAGGGTCGTCGACACTAATAGATACGCAGTATTTT.

V and J are TRBV25-1 and TRBJ2-6; possibly TRBD1 for D (5 bases). With 3 bases removed from V and 11 bases from J, the gap between germline ends came to 5 bases. CDR3 length: 11 residues. Looked up from germline, CDR1 is MGHDK and CDR2 is SYGVNS. CDR3 protein: CASSDRDVLTF. CDR3 nucleotides: TGTGCCAGCAGTGACAGGGACGTCCTGACTTTC. The whole variable domain, filled in from reference TRBV25-1 and TRBJ2-6, reads EADIYQTPRYLVIGTGKKITLECSQTMGHDKMYWYQQDPGMELHLIHYSYGVNSTEKGDLSSESTVSRIRTEHFPLTLESARPSHTSQYLCASSDRDVLTFGAGSRLTVL.

The rearrangement links TRBV5-4 to TRBJ2-3, with TRBD2 identical over 7 bases. CDR1 is SGHNT and CDR2 is YYREEE in the germline V gene (reference sequence). V was clipped by 5 bases and J by 11 bases; unmatched bases: 32. This CDR3 is built from 20 residues. The CDR3 DNA reads as TGTGCCAGCAGGCCCCCCGGGACTACGCCGATCATTGCCGGGATGGGGAGGCAGTATTTT. Its translation: CASRPPGTTPIIAGMGRQYF.

The chain is built from TRBV6-4 and TRBJ2-3; D uncertain. Germline V gene sequence: CDR1 MRHNA, CDR2 SNTAGT. The germline V and J ends were trimmed by 2 bases and 1 base, with 7 bases remaining between them. The CDR3 totals 14 residues. CDR3: CASSDRPGTDTQYF. CDR3 DNA: TGTGCCAGCAGTGACAGACCCGGCACAGATACGCAGTATTTT.

The chain combines TRBV7-8 with TRBJ2-7; 9 nucleotides agree with TRBD2. V trimming: 0 bases; J trimming: 2 bases; junction bases outside the gene matches: 2. CDR3 size: 15 residues. Germline V gene data show CDR1 as SGHVS and CDR2 as FQNEAQ. The CDR3: CASSLASGSPYEQYF. Written as DNA, the CDR3 is TGTGCCAGCAGCTTAGCTAGCGGGAGCCCCTACGAGCAGTACTTC.

This clone was recorded only once. The CDR3: CASSVGRGPRNNNEQFF. The CDR3 DNA reads TGTGCCAGCAGCGTAGGCCGGGGACCAAGGAATAACAATGAGCAGTTCTTC. The chain is built from TRBV7-8 and TRBJ2-1, with D perhaps TRBD1 or TRBD2 (5 bases each). CDR3 length: 17 residues. V lost 5 bases and J lost 5, with 22 bases in between. The germline CDR1 and CDR2 sequences are SGHVS and FQNEAQ.

This chain uses TRBV28 with TRBJ2-7, with 14 bases that match TRBD2. V was clipped by 1 base and J by 2 bases; unmatched bases: 7. CDR1 is MDHEN, CDR2 SYDVKM, per germline. This CDR3 region has 18 residues. Here the CDR3 reads CASSLYRTSGRQPYEQYF. The CDR3 DNA reads as TGTGCCAGCAGTTTATACCGGACTAGCGGGAGGCAACCCTACGAGCAGTACTTC.

This clone was seen a single time. DNA for the CDR3: TGTGCCAGCAGTTTTAGTCTAGCGGGAGTTTCTTCTTACGAGCAGTACTTC. It is translated as CASSFSLAGVSSYEQYF. The chain is built from TRBV27 and TRBJ2-7; 10 nucleotides match TRBD2. Germline values: CDR1 MNHEY, CDR2 SMNVEV (reference sequence). With 3 bases clipped from V and 4 bases from J, the junction kept 12 bases outside the gene matches. CDR3 length equals 17 residues.

V usage is TRBV5-8 and J usage is TRBJ2-6; D is undetermined. The germline V gene has CDR1 SGHTS and CDR2 YDEGEE. V was trimmed by 0 bases and J by 0 bases, leaving 7 bases between them. The CDR3 has 16 residues. CDR3 nucleotide sequence: TGTGCCAGCAGCTTGGCGATCCGCTCTGGGGCCAACGTCCTGACTTTC. Translating it yields CASSLAIRSGANVLTF.

The chain joins TRBV7-8 to TRBJ2-1, with 12 bases matching TRBD2. The J segment lost 6 bases and the V segment lost 6 bases, leaving 9 bases of the junction unmatched. Germline values: CDR1 SGHVS, CDR2 FQNEAQ. This CDR3 contains 16 residues. The CDR3 is CASRHNRTSGTNEQFF. The CDR3 DNA sequence: TGTGCCAGCAGACATAATAGGACTAGCGGGACCAATGAGCAGTTCTTC. Complete variable domain (other parts from reference TRBV7-8 and TRBJ2-1): GAGVSQSPRYKVAKRGQDVALRCDPISGHVSLFWYQQALGQGPEFLTYFQNEAQLDKSGLPSDRFFAERPEGSVSTLKIQRTQQEDSAVYLCASRHNRTSGTNEQFFGPGTRLTVL.

This clone was detected once. This rearrangement joins TRBV27 to TRBJ1-1; maybe TRBD1 (5 bases). V gave up 9 bases and J gave up 2 bases, with 16 bases separating them. The CDR3 has 14 residues. Per germline, CDR1 MNHEY and CDR2 SMNVEV (reference sequence). CDR3 in amino acids: CASNQGRKNTEAFF. For the CDR3, the DNA is TGTGCCAGTAACCAGGGACGGAAAAACACTGAAGCTTTCTTT.

This clone was picked up one time. The gene calls are TRBV28 and TRBJ2-1; D may be TRBD1 (5 bases). The CDR3 loop spans 13 amino acids. V was shortened by 5 bases and J by 9 bases, with 14 bases between the two germline ends. The germline V gene encodes CDR1 MDHEN and CDR2 SYDVKM. The CDR3 DNA reads as TGTGCCAGCAGTCCCGCAGGGTTGAGTGAGCAGTTCTTC. Translated: CASSPAGLSEQFF.

The chain carries TRBV27 and TRBJ2-3; D remains unclear. The germline V and J ends were trimmed by 4 bases and 3 bases, with 8 bases remaining between them. Germline V lookup: CDR1 MNHEY, CDR2 SMNVEV (reference sequence). The CDR3 is made up of 13 amino acids. The CDR3 spells CASSWVWTDTQYF. For the CDR3, the DNA is TGTGCCAGCAGTTGGGTCTGGACAGATACGCAGTATTTT.